This T cell receptor (beta chain) stems from a study of blood T cell repertoires in COVID-19. On the study more broadly: Spain, Italy and the United States supplied samples that represented acute and convalescent COVID-19.

This clone was observed a few times. Germline values: CDR1 GTSNPN, CDR2 SVGIG (reference sequence). The V segment lost 5 bases and the J segment 8 bases; nucleotides outside the gene matches: 6. The CDR3 has 13 residues. Some clones are missing from TCRdb's copy, which holds only in-frame ones; the method was immunoSEQ multiplex PCR. The sample holds approximately 290,000 clones, about 93% seen once. Source material: PBMCs or T cells enriched from blood (not recorded which). The V call is TRBV30, the J call TRBJ1-6, with 7 positions matching TRBD1. The receptor was derived from a woman in her 30s who had recovered from COVID-19. Here the CDR3 reads CAWDDRVDSPLHF. The CDR3 DNA follows: TGTGCCTGGGATGACAGGGTCGATTCACCCCTCCACTTT. The entire variable domain, with the rest obtained from reference TRBV30 and TRBJ1-6, is as follows: SQTIHQWPATLVQPVGSPLSLECTVEGTSNPNLYWYRQAAGRGLQLLFYSVGIGQISSEVPQNLSASRPQDRQFILSSKKLLLSDSGFYLCAWDDRVDSPLHFGNGTRLTVT.